This entry features one T cell receptor beta chain sequence. Source study methods: Reference gene primer amplification in the assay estimated nucleated cell counts. Measured with immunoSEQ multiplex PCR; TCRdb has only the in-frame clones, and not every one. Clone size and V and J calls were adopted from that table, with D and trimming inferred from the DNA. The sample yields about 170,000 clones, around 90% seen once. J was trimmed by 1 base and V by 10 bases; bases with no gene match: 4. The germline CDR1 and CDR2 sequences are ENHRY and SYGVKD. This CDR3 has 14 residues. This sample is part of a study of blood T cell repertoires in COVID-19. Study information: Whether acute or convalescent, the COVID-19 samples came from the United States, Italy and Spain. PBMCs, B-cell-depleted T cells, or T cells were the source of the cDNA or gDNA that made up the material.

The V call is TRBV10-3, the J call TRBJ2-2; 9 positions match TRBD2. The source is an elderly woman with COVID-19, enrolled during active disease. Sequenced: peripheral blood. The CDR3 DNA is TGTGCCACCGTGACTAGCGGGAACACCGGGGAGCTGTTTTTT. Its protein is CATVTSGNTGELFF.